This is a list of T cell receptor beta chains from one sample in a study of CD8 T cells in ankylosing spondylitis. TCRdb reanalysed the 5' RACE reads using MiXCR and keeps one entry per CDR3 protein. The sample has around 100,000 distinct CDR3 sequences; about 24% are singletons. The sample consisted of synovial fluid, either unsorted or a sorted T cell fraction (not recorded which). The receptor source for this set is a male donor with ankylosing spondylitis. Both conserved end residues are part of each CDR3. D genes are given only for firm matches. Rows give clone size only sometimes, using once, few, many, or a class for an expanded clone.

clone_size: many; v_call: TRBV25-1; d_call: NA; j_call: TRBJ2-3; cdr3_aa: CASALHTDTQYF; cdr3_nt: TGTGCCAGCGCCCTTCACACAGATACGCAGTATTTT
clone_size: NA; v_call: TRBV10-3; d_call: TRBD1; j_call: TRBJ2-7; cdr3_aa: CAISEGDRYEQYF; cdr3_nt: TGTGCCATCAGTGAGGGGGACAGATACGAGCAGTACTTC
clone_size: NA; v_call: TRBV7-2; d_call: NA; j_call: TRBJ1-6; cdr3_aa: CASRRQVTYNSPLHF; cdr3_nt: TGTGCCAGCAGGCGACAGGTCACCTATAATTCACCCCTCCACTTT
clone_size: NA; v_call: TRBV7-9; d_call: NA; j_call: TRBJ2-3; cdr3_aa: CASTAELAPGENTQYF; cdr3_nt: TGTGCCAGCACAGCAGAGTTGGCCCCAGGGGAAAATACGCAGTATTTT
clone_size: NA; v_call: TRBV20-1; d_call: NA; j_call: TRBJ2-3; cdr3_aa: CSANPPGRNTDTQYF; cdr3_nt: TGCAGTGCTAACCCTCCGGGACGAAACACAGATACGCAGTATTTT
clone_size: few; v_call: TRBV10-3; d_call: NA; j_call: TRBJ1-5; cdr3_aa: CAISRDGSNQPQHF; cdr3_nt: TGTGCCATCAGTCGGGACGGTAGCAATCAGCCCCAGCATTTT
clone_size: NA; v_call: TRBV5-1; d_call: TRBD1; j_call: TRBJ2-1; cdr3_aa: CASSEGSTGQRDEQFF; cdr3_nt: TGCGCCAGCAGCGAAGGATCGACAGGGCAAAGGGATGAGCAGTTCTTC
clone_size: NA; v_call: TRBV24-1; d_call: TRBD2; j_call: TRBJ2-3; cdr3_aa: CATSDGSFTDSSGSTDTQYF; cdr3_nt: TGTGCCACCAGTGACGGTTCGTTTACAGATAGTAGCGGGAGTACAGATACGCAGTATTTT
clone_size: few; v_call: TRBV11-2; d_call: NA; j_call: TRBJ1-3; cdr3_aa: CASSPGHSGNTIYF; cdr3_nt: TGTGCCAGCAGCCCAGGCCACTCTGGAAACACCATATATTTT
clone_size: many; v_call: TRBV5-5; d_call: NA; j_call: TRBJ1-4; cdr3_aa: CASSSGQMFANEKLFF; cdr3_nt: TGTGCCAGCAGCTCCGGACAGATGTTCGCTAATGAAAAACTGTTTTTT
clone_size: NA; v_call: TRBV10-3; d_call: NA; j_call: TRBJ2-1; cdr3_aa: CATHHSLDSYNEQFF; cdr3_nt: TGTGCCACCCACCACTCACTAGACAGCTACAATGAGCAGTTCTTC
clone_size: medium-sized; v_call: TRBV18; d_call: NA; j_call: TRBJ2-1; cdr3_aa: CASSPPQGGAYNEQFF; cdr3_nt: TGTGCCAGCTCACCACCGCAGGGTGGGGCCTACAATGAGCAGTTCTTC
clone_size: NA; v_call: TRBV2; d_call: NA; j_call: TRBJ2-4; cdr3_aa: CASSASGVKNIQYF; cdr3_nt: TGTGCCAGCAGTGCCTCGGGGGTTAAAAACATTCAGTACTTC
clone_size: NA; v_call: TRBV11-2; d_call: NA; j_call: TRBJ2-2; cdr3_aa: CASSFYAGELFF; cdr3_nt: TGTGCCAGCAGCTTCTATGCCGGGGAGCTGTTTTTT
clone_size: few; v_call: TRBV5-1; d_call: NA; j_call: TRBJ2-7; cdr3_aa: CASSLSGRSYEQYF; cdr3_nt: TGCGCCAGCAGCTTGTCAGGGAGAAGCTACGAGCAGTACTTC
clone_size: NA; v_call: TRBV14; d_call: NA; j_call: TRBJ1-1; cdr3_aa: CASSQDIPLRQANTEAFF; cdr3_nt: TGTGCCAGCAGCCAAGACATACCCCTAAGACAGGCCAACACTGAAGCTTTCTTT
clone_size: NA; v_call: TRBV7-8; d_call: TRBD2; j_call: TRBJ2-1; cdr3_aa: CASSLVGLADNEQFF; cdr3_nt: TGTGCCAGCAGCTTAGTGGGACTAGCGGACAATGAGCAGTTCTTC
clone_size: few; v_call: TRBV6-1; d_call: NA; j_call: TRBJ1-1; cdr3_aa: CASSWSGDNTEAFF; cdr3_nt: TGTGCCAGCAGCTGGTCTGGGGACAACACTGAAGCTTTCTTT
clone_size: few; v_call: TRBV12-3/TRBV12-4; d_call: NA; j_call: TRBJ1-1; cdr3_aa: CASSPWTENTEAFF; cdr3_nt: TGTGCCAGCAGTCCCTGGACAGAGAACACTGAAGCTTTCTTT
clone_size: NA; v_call: TRBV12-3/TRBV12-4; d_call: NA; j_call: TRBJ1-4; cdr3_aa: CASSPQGGGEKLFF; cdr3_nt: TGTGCCAGCAGCCCCCAAGGGGGTGGGGAAAAACTGTTTTTT
clone_size: NA; v_call: TRBV5-1; d_call: NA; j_call: TRBJ2-2; cdr3_aa: CASSLEGEPGELFF; cdr3_nt: TGCGCCAGCAGCTTGGAAGGGGAGCCCGGGGAGCTGTTTTTT
clone_size: many; v_call: TRBV5-1; d_call: TRBD2; j_call: TRBJ2-2; cdr3_aa: CASSSRTGGSNTGELFF; cdr3_nt: TGCGCCAGCAGCTCCCGGACGGGAGGATCGAACACCGGGGAGCTGTTTTTT
clone_size: many; v_call: TRBV5-1; d_call: NA; j_call: TRBJ2-6; cdr3_aa: CASSLRSSESGANVLTF; cdr3_nt: TGCGCCAGCAGCCTCCGATCCTCCGAATCTGGGGCCAACGTCCTGACTTTC
clone_size: NA; v_call: TRBV11-2; d_call: TRBD1; j_call: TRBJ2-5; cdr3_aa: CASSLERGQETQYF; cdr3_nt: TGTGCCAGCAGCTTAGAGAGGGGGCAGGAGACCCAGTACTTC
clone_size: NA; v_call: TRBV5-1; d_call: NA; j_call: TRBJ2-1; cdr3_aa: CASSPGTAPGDNEQFF; cdr3_nt: TGCGCCAGCAGCCCCGGGACAGCCCCGGGGGACAATGAGCAGTTCTTC
clone_size: NA; v_call: TRBV5-1; d_call: TRBD2; j_call: TRBJ2-1; cdr3_aa: CASSLVAGGSFYNEQFF; cdr3_nt: TGCGCCAGCAGCTTGGTCGCGGGGGGGTCCTTCTACAATGAGCAGTTCTTC
clone_size: NA; v_call: TRBV5-4; d_call: NA; j_call: TRBJ1-2; cdr3_aa: CASSLAGGAGSYGYTF; cdr3_nt: TGTGCCAGCAGCTTGGCGGGGGGGGCGGGGAGCTATGGCTACACCTTC
clone_size: NA; v_call: TRBV20-1; d_call: TRBD2; j_call: TRBJ2-1; cdr3_aa: CSARDLGEGENEQFF; cdr3_nt: TGCAGTGCTAGAGATCTGGGGGAGGGCGAAAATGAGCAGTTCTTC
clone_size: few; v_call: TRBV4-2; d_call: TRBD2; j_call: TRBJ2-1; cdr3_aa: CASSLWMTSGPSRSYNEQFF; cdr3_nt: TGTGCCAGCAGCCTCTGGATGACTAGCGGGCCGAGCCGCTCCTACAATGAGCAGTTCTTC
clone_size: few; v_call: TRBV6-2/TRBV6-3; d_call: NA; j_call: TRBJ2-3; cdr3_aa: CASSYVTGTSTDTQYF; cdr3_nt: TGTGCCAGCAGTTACGTGACAGGAACTAGCACAGATACGCAGTATTTT
clone_size: few; v_call: TRBV10-1; d_call: NA; j_call: TRBJ2-5; cdr3_aa: CASSPGDGRQETQYF; cdr3_nt: TGCGCCAGCAGTCCCGGGGACGGGAGACAAGAGACCCAGTACTTC
clone_size: many; v_call: TRBV18; d_call: TRBD1; j_call: TRBJ2-7; cdr3_aa: CASSPRPGTGGNEQYF; cdr3_nt: TGTGCCAGCTCACCACGGCCCGGGACAGGGGGGAACGAGCAGTACTTC
clone_size: NA; v_call: TRBV5-5; d_call: NA; j_call: TRBJ2-7; cdr3_aa: CASSPTGRSSYEQYF; cdr3_nt: TGTGCCAGCAGCCCGACTGGGCGTAGCTCCTACGAGCAGTACTTC
clone_size: NA; v_call: TRBV7-9; d_call: NA; j_call: TRBJ2-3; cdr3_aa: CASSQDRATDTQYF; cdr3_nt: TGTGCCAGCAGCCAAGACCGGGCCACAGATACGCAGTATTTT
clone_size: NA; v_call: TRBV2; d_call: NA; j_call: TRBJ1-5; cdr3_aa: CASSEVRVSSNQPQHF; cdr3_nt: TGTGCCAGCAGTGAAGTGCGGGTCTCTAGCAATCAGCCCCAGCATTTT
clone_size: NA; v_call: TRBV24-1; d_call: NA; j_call: TRBJ2-1; cdr3_aa: CATGLSVGDNEQFF; cdr3_nt: TGTGCCACCGGACTGTCGGTAGGGGACAATGAGCAGTTCTTC
clone_size: few; v_call: TRBV5-1; d_call: NA; j_call: TRBJ1-2; cdr3_aa: CASSLVQGYGYTF; cdr3_nt: TGCGCCAGCAGCTTGGTACAGGGCTATGGCTACACCTTC
clone_size: NA; v_call: TRBV11-2; d_call: NA; j_call: TRBJ2-1; cdr3_aa: CASSLGVGGEQFF; cdr3_nt: TGTGCCAGCAGCTTAGGGGTAGGAGGTGAGCAGTTCTTC
clone_size: few; v_call: TRBV7-2; d_call: TRBD2; j_call: TRBJ2-3; cdr3_aa: CASSLGLAGYTQYF; cdr3_nt: TGTGCCAGCAGCCTGGGACTAGCTGGTTATACGCAGTATTTT
clone_size: few; v_call: TRBV10-3; d_call: TRBD2; j_call: TRBJ2-3; cdr3_aa: CAIRGTSGSTDTQYF; cdr3_nt: TGTGCCATCAGGGGGACTAGCGGGAGCACAGATACGCAGTATTTT
clone_size: few; v_call: TRBV20-1; d_call: TRBD2; j_call: TRBJ2-1; cdr3_aa: CSARDRLAGGSGEQFF; cdr3_nt: TGCAGTGCTAGAGATCGACTAGCGGGGGGATCAGGTGAGCAGTTCTTC
clone_size: NA; v_call: TRBV11-2; d_call: TRBD2; j_call: TRBJ2-1; cdr3_aa: CASTSGGLSYNEQFF; cdr3_nt: TGTGCCAGCACCTCGGGGGGACTCTCCTACAATGAGCAGTTCTTC
clone_size: NA; v_call: TRBV9; d_call: TRBD2; j_call: TRBJ2-1; cdr3_aa: CASSVGLGGSAGGPSEQFF; cdr3_nt: TGTGCCAGCAGCGTAGGGTTGGGGGGGTCGGCGGGAGGGCCGTCTGAGCAGTTCTTC
clone_size: NA; v_call: TRBV5-1; d_call: NA; j_call: TRBJ2-3; cdr3_aa: CASSLEGQGGADTQYF; cdr3_nt: TGCGCCAGCAGCTTGGAAGGCCAGGGTGGAGCAGATACGCAGTATTTT
clone_size: few; v_call: TRBV2; d_call: TRBD1; j_call: TRBJ1-4; cdr3_aa: CASRNLQGTNEKLFF; cdr3_nt: TGTGCCAGCAGGAACCTACAGGGGACTAATGAAAAACTGTTTTTT
clone_size: NA; v_call: TRBV29-1; d_call: TRBD2; j_call: TRBJ2-5; cdr3_aa: CSVVTSGQETQYF; cdr3_nt: TGCAGCGTTGTCACTAGCGGACAAGAGACCCAGTACTTC
clone_size: NA; v_call: TRBV7-9; d_call: NA; j_call: TRBJ2-1; cdr3_aa: CASSLGYSTYNEQFF; cdr3_nt: TGTGCCAGCAGCTTAGGGTACTCCACCTACAATGAGCAGTTCTTC
clone_size: NA; v_call: TRBV29-1; d_call: NA; j_call: TRBJ2-7; cdr3_aa: CSVGQDEQYF; cdr3_nt: TGCAGCGTTGGGCAGGACGAGCAGTACTTC